This T cell receptor (beta chain) was sequenced for a study of cytomegalovirus exposure and HLA in healthy donors. CDR1 and CDR2 (germline): MNHEY, SMNVEV (reference sequence). The V gene lost 2 bases and the J gene lost 5 bases, with 8 bases spanning the gap. CDR3 length: 13 amino acids. Only in-frame clones appear in the TCRdb table, and some are missing; sequencing was by immunoSEQ multiplex PCR. The table shows about 200,000 clones, with approximately 82% occurring only once. V is TRBV27 and J is TRBJ2-3; weak D call: TRBD1 (5 bases). Sequenced: PBMCs. This sequence was found in a woman between 18 and 29 years old in good health and CMV-seronegative. Here the CDR3 DNA reads TGTGCCAGCAGTTTAAGGGGTAAAGATACGCAGTATTTT. Its protein product is CASSLRGKDTQYF.